This is a list of T cell receptor beta chains from one sample in a study of technical replicates of blood from four donors. Data came from immunoSEQ multiplex PCR; TCRdb stores just in-frame clones and leaves some out. The sample has around 75,000 clones; 75% to 95% are singletons. The sequenced sample was T cells isolated from PBMCs. These receptors originate from a human donor in good health. Each CDR3 is given with its conserved first and last residue. A D gene is named only where the DNA matches it firmly. Clone size is shown for a subset of rows, as once, few, many or a class of expanded clone.

cdr3_length,j_call,v_call,clone_size,d_call,cdr3_aa,cdr3_nt
15,TRBJ2-7,TRBV6-5,-,TRBD1,CASSYSDRAAYEQYF,TGTGCCAGCAGTTACTCGGACAGGGCAGCTTACGAGCAGTACTTC
17,TRBJ2-2,TRBV2,-,TRBD2,CASSVSSGGPNTGELFF,TGTGCCAGCAGTGTATCTAGCGGGGGCCCGAACACCGGGGAGCTGTTTTTT
15,TRBJ2-7,TRBV19,-,-,CASSFQFAQTYEQYF,TGTGCCAGTAGTTTCCAGTTCGCCCAGACTTACGAGCAGTACTTC
14,TRBJ2-2,TRBV9,once,TRBD1,CASSVVGTGRELFF,TGTGCCAGCAGCGTAGTCGGGACAGGCCGGGAGCTGTTTTTT
16,TRBJ1-2,TRBV10-2,-,-,CASSVAGETPIYGYTF,TGCGCCAGCAGTGTAGCGGGGGAGACACCCATCTATGGCTACACCTTC
14,TRBJ1-4,TRBV10-2,few,TRBD1,CASRVDRGREKLFF,TGCGCCAGCAGAGTAGACAGGGGGCGAGAAAAACTGTTTTTT
17,TRBJ1-4,TRBV7-9,few,-,CASTIQQGFVNHEKLFF,TGTGCCAGCACCATACAACAGGGATTCGTTAATCATGAAAAACTGTTTTTT
17,TRBJ2-1,TRBV27,-,TRBD2,CASRLGAGTSGTNEQFF,TGTGCCAGCAGACTAGGGGCCGGGACTAGCGGGACCAATGAGCAGTTCTTC
16,TRBJ2-7,TRBV5-4,-,-,CASSLGPRQFSYEQYF,TGTGCCAGCAGCTTGGGCCCTCGACAGTTCTCCTACGAGCAGTACTTC
15,TRBJ1-4,TRBV4-2,-,TRBD1,CASSQEGQRNEKLFF,TGTGCCAGCAGCCAAGAGGGACAGCGAAATGAAAAACTGTTTTTT
14,TRBJ1-2,TRBV30,-,-,CAWSSGSGNYGYTF,TGTGCCTGGAGTAGTGGGTCGGGGAACTATGGCTACACCTTC
13,TRBJ1-1,TRBV5-6,few,-,CASTNQGYTEAFF,TGTGCCAGCACCAATCAGGGTTACACTGAAGCTTTCTTT
14,TRBJ1-5,TRBV6-8,-,TRBD1,CASSYTGGNQPQHF,TGTGCCAGCAGTTACACAGGGGGCAATCAGCCCCAGCATTTT
16,TRBJ2-4,TRBV2,-,-,CASRGIQGFTKNIQYF,TGTGCCAGCAGAGGAATACAGGGTTTCACCAAAAACATTCAGTACTTC
15,TRBJ2-6,TRBV29-1,-,-,CSVTGSSSGANVLTF,TGCAGCGTTACCGGGTCCTCCTCTGGGGCCAACGTCCTGACTTTC
13,TRBJ1-1,TRBV2,-,TRBD1,CASSEQGATEAFF,TGTGCCAGCAGTGAGCAGGGGGCGACTGAAGCTTTCTTT
14,TRBJ1-4,TRBV19,-,TRBD1,CASSSGTVNEKLFF,TGTGCCAGTAGCTCCGGGACAGTTAATGAAAAACTGTTTTTT
14,TRBJ2-1,TRBV9,-,-,CASSVGLDYNEQFF,TGTGCCAGCAGCGTAGGACTAGATTACAATGAGCAGTTCTTC
13,TRBJ1-5,TRBV2,-,TRBD1,CAGGTAVNQPQHF,TGTGCCGGCGGGACAGCGGTCAATCAGCCCCAGCATTTT
12,TRBJ2-7,TRBV27,-,-,CASSTSGREQYF,TGTGCCAGCAGTACCTCGGGTCGGGAGCAGTACTTC
15,TRBJ2-5,TRBV5-1,-,TRBD2,CASRKAGDVRGTQYF,TGCGCCAGCAGAAAGGCGGGGGACGTGAGGGGGACCCAGTACTTC
15,TRBJ1-4,TRBV2,-,-,CASSVSAGQHEKLFF,TGTGCCAGCAGTGTGTCGGCAGGCCAACATGAAAAACTGTTTTTT
18,TRBJ1-1,TRBV10-3,-,TRBD1,CAISELGGGGDADTEAFF,TGTGCCATCAGTGAGTTGGGAGGAGGGGGCGATGCGGACACTGAAGCTTTCTTT
14,TRBJ2-5,TRBV29-1,-,-,CSVYPGGGGETQYF,TGCAGCGTTTACCCAGGGGGAGGAGGGGAGACCCAGTACTTC
16,TRBJ2-1,TRBV11-2,-,TRBD2,CASSPRTSGRRGEQFF,TGTGCCAGCAGCCCCAGGACTAGCGGGAGAAGGGGGGAGCAGTTCTTC
13,TRBJ2-1,TRBV2,-,TRBD1,CASRTGTYNEQFF,TGTGCCAGCAGGACAGGGACATACAATGAGCAGTTCTTC
14,TRBJ2-2,TRBV19,-,TRBD2,CASRGTSGRPTLFF,TGTGCCAGTAGGGGGACTAGCGGGAGGCCGACGCTGTTTTTT
16,TRBJ2-1,TRBV5-4,-,TRBD2,CASSQQRGGAPNEQFF,TGTGCCAGCAGCCAACAACGCGGGGGGGCCCCCAATGAGCAGTTCTTC
15,TRBJ2-1,TRBV7-9,-,TRBD2,CASSSGLAEDPEQFF,TGTGCCAGCAGCTCGGGACTAGCGGAGGACCCTGAGCAGTTCTTC
13,TRBJ2-7,TRBV2,-,-,CASSVRRGDEQYF,TGTGCCAGCAGTGTACGACGGGGAGACGAGCAGTACTTC
15,TRBJ1-1,TRBV5-4,few,-,CASSLWAGAATEAFF,TGTGCCAGCAGCTTGTGGGCAGGGGCTGCCACTGAAGCTTTCTTT
13,TRBJ1-2,TRBV11-2,-,TRBD1,CASSQDRGYGYTF,TGTGCCAGCAGCCAAGACAGGGGCTATGGCTACACCTTC
14,TRBJ2-3,TRBV2,-,TRBD2,CASSGLAGADTQYF,TGTGCCAGCAGTGGGCTAGCGGGAGCAGATACGCAGTATTTT
17,TRBJ1-2,TRBV4-2,-,TRBD1,CASSQEFRGRIDYGYTF,TGTGCCAGCAGCCAAGAATTCAGGGGGCGCATTGACTATGGCTACACCTTC
16,TRBJ1-1,TRBV4-1,-,-,CASSLQLGPGGVEAFF,TGCGCCAGCAGCCTACAGCTTGGTCCAGGAGGAGTTGAAGCTTTCTTT
14,TRBJ2-7,TRBV6-1,-,-,CASTAGPGWYEQYF,TGTGCCAGCACTGCGGGGCCCGGTTGGTACGAGCAGTACTTC
15,TRBJ2-5,TRBV5-1,-,-,CASSLEGDLQETQYF,TGCGCCAGCAGCTTGGAGGGAGACTTACAAGAGACCCAGTACTTC
13,TRBJ1-1,TRBV10-3,-,-,CAIRIKQGGEAFF,TGTGCCATCAGGATTAAACAGGGTGGTGAAGCTTTCTTT
15,TRBJ2-3,TRBV5-4,-,-,CASSFRGSGTDTQYF,TGTGCCAGCAGCTTCCGGGGTAGCGGCACAGATACGCAGTATTTT
15,TRBJ1-5,TRBV18,-,-,CASSPTGISNQPQHF,TGTGCCAGCTCACCGACAGGAATCAGCAATCAGCCCCAGCATTTT
16,TRBJ1-1,TRBV7-6,-,-,CASSPKFGGMNTEAFF,TGTGCCAGCAGCCCGAAATTTGGGGGCATGAACACTGAAGCTTTCTTT
13,TRBJ1-1,TRBV11-3,-,-,CASTLTGNTEAFF,TGTGCCAGCACCCTGACAGGGAACACTGAAGCTTTCTTT
11,TRBJ1-2,TRBV29-1,-,-,CSVGGDYGYTF,TGCAGCGTTGGGGGAGACTATGGCTACACCTTC
15,TRBJ1-6,TRBV9,-,-,CASGIRRGEDSPLHF,TGTGCCAGCGGCATACGACGGGGAGAGGATTCACCCCTCCACTTT
12,TRBJ2-7,TRBV7-8,few,-,CASSLARGLTFF,TGTGCCAGCAGCTTAGCGCGCGGACTAACCTTCTTC
17,TRBJ2-3,TRBV27,-,TRBD1,CASSPLTSNRGHDTQYF,TGTGCCAGCAGTCCGTTAACATCCAACAGGGGCCACGATACGCAGTATTTT
18,TRBJ2-7,TRBV19,-,TRBD2,CASSTLGTSGRSSYEQYF,TGTGCCAGTAGTACGCTCGGGACTAGCGGGCGAAGCTCCTACGAGCAGTACTTC
16,TRBJ2-5,TRBV11-2,-,-,CASSSIGKRRHETQYF,TGTGCCAGCAGTTCTATTGGTAAAAGGAGGCATGAGACCCAGTACTTC
14,TRBJ1-2,TRBV7-2,-,-,CASSLVVKSEDYTF,TGTGCCAGCAGCTTAGTGGTTAAGAGTGAGGACTACACCTTC
11,TRBJ1-2,TRBV2,-,-,CASMLQVGYTF,TGTGCCAGCATGTTACAAGTTGGCTACACCTTC
14,TRBJ2-7,TRBV2,-,-,CASSEAGRGHEQYF,TGTGCCAGCAGTGAAGCGGGTAGGGGTCACGAGCAGTACTTC
13,TRBJ1-2,TRBV29-1,-,-,CSAGGSRNYGYTF,TGCAGCGCGGGGGGCAGCCGGAACTATGGCTACACCTTC
15,TRBJ2-1,TRBV6-4,-,TRBD1,CASSDSGQGLGEQFF,TGTGCCAGCAGTGACTCGGGACAGGGGTTAGGTGAGCAGTTCTTC